This T cell receptor (beta chain) was captured by sequencing in a study of cytomegalovirus exposure and HLA in healthy donors (dated by TCRdb to the late 2010s). General notes on the study: A later analysis indicated that the 90 to 150 validation repertoires were generated on the platform also employed for the 670 or so repertoires of the first cohort. In addition to the first cohort of about 650 subjects, a separate validation cohort of 120 different subjects was used. High-throughput TCR immunosequencing, statistical association of individual TCRs with disease status, and machine learning were combined to predict cytomegalovirus infection status. The aim of the study was to test whether cataloging public T cell receptors could identify signatures of past pathogen exposure. What the study reported, not specific to this receptor: Across donors, most TCR sequences were observed very rarely, whereas some public TCRs were present in many individuals. The validation cohort had no HLA typing available for a later analysis, so co-occurrence within that cohort was assessed over all 110 or so repertoires. According to the authors, the approach could potentially be generalized to other disease states and immunological phenotypes. The study listed 150 to 200 TCR beta chains as associated with cytomegalovirus. A few of the identified cytomegalovirus-associated TCR beta chains were confirmed in vitro to be specific for cytomegalovirus antigens. In both the original and validation cohorts, the classifier was reported to diagnose cytomegalovirus status with high specificity and sensitivity. A later analysis found that TCRs clustered in the first cohort also tended to co-occur in the roughly 110 validation repertoires, with approximately 94% of cluster scores above 0.

The donors were included in the validation cohort of around 120 subjects, a group kept apart from the approximately 670-subject first cohort. Worth noting for this clone: There is no known antigen for this receptor. The record has no base qualities; no much larger clone is one base away.

The receptor library was made with the immunoSEQ multiplex PCR assay. Processing in the source paper ran as follows. A statistical classification framework was developed to diagnose cytomegalovirus status using the catalog of TCR beta chain sequences. The source is immuneACCESS, and TCRdb retained only in-frame sequences with V and J called. Part of the clones is not carried over; for the studies checked, unresolved V genes explain less than half of this, and the remainder is unexplained. That table supplies the V and J calls and clone size; D and trimming were determined from the DNA. The sample table contains some 190,000 clones; only one count was recorded for about 89% of them. Clones ranked in the top ten supply 7.2% of the sample. V is pared back by 1 base and J by 3 bases, with 10 bases lying between the germline termini. The CDR3 holds 14 amino acids from the cysteine to the phenylalanine. Only the CDR3 region is kept as DNA, spanning 42 bases read in frame from base 1. From the germline V gene, CDR1 is LGHNA and CDR2 is YNFKEQ.

This receptor was obtained from a man younger than 40 in good health and CMV-seropositive. The chain joins TRBV4-2 to TRBJ2-7, with the D gene call left open. Material: PBMCs. CDR3 sequence: CASSQARVVYEQYF. The DNA is as follows: TGTGCCAGCAGCCAAGCCCGCGTTGTCTACGAGCAGTACTTC.